These 21 T cell receptor beta chains share one sample of origin, sequenced in a study of technical replicates of blood from several donors (dated by TCRdb to between 2016 and 2019). Libraries were made using the immunoSEQ multiplex PCR assay. Imported from immuneACCESS, the table was reduced by TCRdb to in-frame sequences with V and J called. These copies leave out some clones; in studies compared against another copy, an unresolved V gene accounts for under half, and the cause of the remainder is not known. This sample is represented by 50,000 to 70,000 clones; 88% of them were singletons. About 4.7% of the sample rests with the top ten. What was sequenced was PBMCs. The source of these receptors is a human donor in good health. Some clones in this sample may be carry-over from other donors' samples.

The CDR3, as DNA: TGTGCCAGCAGCCCTAAGACTAGTCCCTACGAGCAGTACTTC. Encoded protein: CASSPKTSPYEQYF. The genes are TRBV7-8 and TRBJ2-7, with D possibly TRBD2 on 6 matching bases. The CDR3 length is 14 residues. Trimming removed 5 bases at V and 2 bases at J, with 13 bases between. Germline-derived CDR1 and CDR2 are SGHVS and FQNEAQ.

The CDR3 nucleotides read TGTGCCAGCAGCAATATCGACAGGGCTCACACTGAAGCTTTCTTT. It is translated as CASSNIDRAHTEAFF. V is TRBV21-1 and J is TRBJ1-1; TRBD1 is the table's D call and was not checked against the DNA. TRBV21-1 is described as a pseudogene. This CDR3 has 15 residues.

The V and J genes are TRBV7-2 and TRBJ2-3; maybe TRBD2 (5 bases). The CDR3 runs 13 residues. CDR1 is SGHTA and CDR2 is FQGNSA in the germline V gene. Trimming removed 1 base at V and 5 bases at J, with 7 bases between. CDR3: CASSLGGLDTQYF. The CDR3 nucleotides read TGTGCCAGCAGCTTAGGCGGGCTAGATACGCAGTATTTT.

This clone was picked up one time. The chain couples TRBV2 to TRBJ1-2, with D possibly matching TRBD1 (6 bases). Trimming shortened V by 3 bases and J by 2 bases, and 7 bases separated the two germline ends. Germline CDR1 reads SNHLY; CDR2 reads FYNNEI. CDR3 length: 13 residues. CDR3 residues: CASSEGTNYGYTF. The CDR3 DNA reads TGTGCCAGCAGTGAGGGGACAAACTATGGCTACACCTTC.

The chain has TRBV5-1 and TRBJ1-1; D call uncertain. The V gene's germline CDR1 is SGHRS and CDR2 YFSETQ. The germline V and J ends were trimmed by 0 bases and 4 bases, with 10 bases remaining between them. CDR3 size: 14 residues. The CDR3 coding sequence is TGCGCCAGCAGCTTGGCCCTAAGTGGCACTGAAGCTTTCTTT. It encodes CASSLALSGTEAFF. Filled out from reference TRBV5-1 and TRBJ1-1, the complete variable domain reads KAGVTQTPRYLIKTRGQQVTLSCSPISGHRSVSWYQQTPGQGLQFLFEYFSETQRNKGNFPGRFSGRQFSNSRSEMNVSTLELGDSALYLCASSLALSGTEAFFGQGTRLTVV.

This clone showed up just a few times. The V and J genes are TRBV7-2 and TRBJ1-2; no clear D gene. The CDR3 runs 13 residues. CDR1 and CDR2 (germline): SGHTA, FQGNSA. Trimming shortened V by 6 bases and J by 4 bases, and 12 bases separated the two germline ends. This chain's CDR3 is CASRLYTAYGYTF. CDR3 nucleotide sequence: TGTGCCAGCAGGCTGTACACAGCCTATGGCTACACCTTC.

This clone was found once. The chain employs TRBV11-3 and TRBJ2-5; 15 bases are shared with TRBD2. The CDR3 is 17 residues long. CDR1 is SGHNT, CDR2 YENEEA, per germline. The V segment lost 5 bases and the J segment 5 bases; nucleotides outside the gene matches: 9. Here the CDR3 DNA reads TGTGCCAGCAGCCTGGGACTAGCGGGGGGTAGAGTGGAGACCCAGTACTTC. This translates into CASSLGLAGGRVETQYF.

This clone turned up a few times. The chain links TRBV13 to TRBJ1-1; D gene uncertain. The germline gives CDR1 PRHDT, CDR2 FYEKMQ (reference sequence). Trimming shortened V by 2 bases and J by 6 bases, and 13 bases separated the two germline ends. CDR3 length: 14 amino acids. DNA for the CDR3: TGTGCCAGCAGCTTACTTGGCAGGTATGCTGAAGCTTTCTTT. Its translation: CASSLLGRYAEAFF.

The V gene is TRBV10-3, the J gene TRBJ2-1; tentative D call: TRBD2 (7 bases). The CDR3 totals 16 residues. Germline V gene sequence: CDR1 ENHRY, CDR2 SYGVKD. The V end was cut by 5 bases, the J end by 9 bases, with 23 bases between. The CDR3 protein is CAISTILGEGGIEQFF. The CDR3 DNA follows: TGTGCCATCAGTACCATTTTGGGGGAGGGGGGGATTGAGCAGTTCTTC.

This clone was detected once. This chain connects TRBV7-9 to TRBJ2-1; TRBD2 matches 10 bases. This CDR3 region has 17 residues. Germline assignment: CDR1 SEHNR and CDR2 FQNEAQ (reference sequence). V lost 3 bases to trimming and J lost 10 bases; unmatched junction nucleotides: 15. In nucleotides, the CDR3 is TGTGCCAGCAGCTTGATGTTGACTAGCGGGCCCCCTGGGGAGCAGTTCTTC. It translates to CASSLMLTSGPPGEQFF.

This chain's CDR3 is CASSQLAGDEQFF. The CDR3 coding sequence is TGTGCCAGCAGCCAACTAGCCGGGGATGAGCAGTTCTTC. This sequence joins TRBV5-4 and TRBJ2-1; TRBD2 is a possible D gene (6 bases). Trimming took off 4 bases at V and 8 bases at J, with 13 bases between the two ends. Germline-derived CDR1 and CDR2 are SGHNT and YYREEE (reference sequence). The CDR3 consists of 13 residues. The variable domain in full, with the rest retrieved from reference TRBV5-4 and TRBJ2-1, is ETGVTQSPTHLIKTRGQQVTLRCSSQSGHNTVSWYQQALGQGPQFIFQYYREEENGRGNFPPRFSGLQFPNYSSELNVNALELDDSALYLCASSQLAGDEQFFGPGTRLTVL.

V usage is TRBV7-6 and J usage is TRBJ2-2; the match to TRBD2 covers 7 bases. This CDR3 is 17 amino acids long. V shed 1 base and J 5 bases; nucleotides not matched to a gene: 10. Germline V gene data show CDR1 as SGHVS and CDR2 as FNYEAQ. This chain's CDR3 is CASSLDTLAIKTGELFF. The CDR3 bases are TGTGCCAGCAGCTTAGATACACTAGCGATTAAAACCGGGGAGCTGTTTTTT.

The CDR3 DNA is TGTGCCAGGGGGCGAGGCCATAGCAATCAGCCCCAGCATTTT. This encodes CARGRGHSNQPQHF. The chain links TRBV6-4 to TRBJ1-5; tentative D call: TRBD1 (5 bases). CDR1 and CDR2 from the germline V gene are MRHNA and SNTAGT. CDR3 size: 14 residues. Trimming cost V 9 bases and J 0 bases, with 12 bases left between them.

This sequence joins TRBV7-3 and TRBJ2-7; 8 positions match TRBD1. The CDR3 is made up of 14 amino acids. From germline, CDR1 is SGHTA and CDR2 FQGTGA. V lost 5 bases to trimming and J lost 5 bases; unmatched junction nucleotides: 8. The CDR3 loop reads CASSPLAGGDEQYF. For the CDR3, the DNA is TGTGCCAGCAGCCCCCTCGCAGGGGGCGACGAGCAGTACTTC.

This sequence joins TRBV5-4 and TRBJ2-3; perhaps TRBD2 as D (6 bases). The germline gives CDR1 SGHNT, CDR2 YYREEE (reference sequence). V gave up 1 base and J gave up 0 bases, with 9 bases separating them. CDR3 length: 15 residues. The CDR3 DNA reads TGTGCCAGCAGCTTGTCGGGAGATAGCACAGATACGCAGTATTTT. This sequence encodes CASSLSGDSTDTQYF.

The gene calls are TRBV7-9 and TRBJ2-3, with 9 bases that match TRBD2. V trimming: 2 bases; J trimming: 5 bases; junction bases outside the gene matches: 5. The CDR3 extends over 15 amino acids. CDR1 is SEHNR and CDR2 is FQNEAQ in the germline V gene (reference sequence). In DNA, the CDR3 is TGTGCCAGCAGCTTACGCGGGAGGGCCCAAGATACGCAGTATTTT. Amino acids: CASSLRGRAQDTQYF.

This rearrangement joins TRBV6-1 to TRBJ2-3; D may be TRBD2 (5 bases). Germline CDR1 is MNHNS and CDR2 is SASEGT. This CDR3 has 14 amino acids. Trimming took off 5 bases at V and 7 bases at J, with 16 bases between the two ends. CDR3 sequence (DNA): TGTGCCAGCAGTCGGACTTCCCCGGGCTATACGCAGTATTTT. Translating gives CASSRTSPGYTQYF.

The J gene is TRBJ1-2, the V gene TRBV5-1, with 9 nucleotides matching TRBD1. The CDR3 is 15 amino acids. Germline V lookup: CDR1 SGHRS, CDR2 YFSETQ. With 1 base clipped from V and 6 bases from J, the junction kept 7 bases outside the gene matches. CDR3 sequence (DNA): TGCGCCAGCAGCTTGACAGGGGGCTTGGTCGATGGCTACACCTTC. Protein: CASSLTGGLVDGYTF.

The rearrangement uses TRBV4-2 and TRBJ2-7; possible D gene TRBD2, 6 bases. Trimming left V 3 bases short and J 1 base short, with 10 bases between. The CDR3 has 14 residues. Germline V gives CDR1 LGHNA, CDR2 YNFKEQ. CDR3 DNA: TGTGCCAGCAGCCAGGGACTGGGATCCTACGAGCAGTACTTC. Its translation is CASSQGLGSYEQYF.

The chain employs TRBV2 and TRBJ2-1, with 8 bases fitting TRBD2. CDR1 and CDR2 (germline): SNHLY, FYNNEI. The CDR3 is 13 amino acids. J lost 5 bases, V lost 7 bases, and 4 bases had no gene match. The CDR3 region is CASKSSGHNEQFF. The CDR3 coding sequence is TGTGCCAGCAAATCTAGCGGGCACAATGAGCAGTTCTTC.

The chain recombines TRBV18 with TRBJ1-4; D not certain. This CDR3 has 13 amino acids. CDR1 KGHSH and CDR2 LQKENI come from the germline V gene. V lost 0 bases and J lost 4, with 3 bases in between. CDR3 loop: CASSPPVNEKLFF. The CDR3 DNA reads as TGTGCCAGCTCACCACCCGTTAATGAAAAACTGTTTTTT.